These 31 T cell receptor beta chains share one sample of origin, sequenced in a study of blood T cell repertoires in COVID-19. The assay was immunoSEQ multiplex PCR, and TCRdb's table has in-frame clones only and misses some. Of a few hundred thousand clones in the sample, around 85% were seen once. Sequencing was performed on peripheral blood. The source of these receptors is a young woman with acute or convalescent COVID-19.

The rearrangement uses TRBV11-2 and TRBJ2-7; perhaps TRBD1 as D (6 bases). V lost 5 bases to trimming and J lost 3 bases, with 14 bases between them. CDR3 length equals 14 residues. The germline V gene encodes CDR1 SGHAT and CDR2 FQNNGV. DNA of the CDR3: TGTGCCAGCAGCGGGACCGGGACACTCTACGAGCAGTACTTC. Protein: CASSGTGTLYEQYF.

In DNA form, the CDR3 reads TGTGCCAGCAGCGTAAGACAGGCCGGGGAGCTGTTTTTT. Translation: CASSVRQAGELFF. The chain combines TRBV9 with TRBJ2-2; a possible D gene is TRBD1 (6 bases). This CDR3 is 13 amino acids long. Trimming pared 1 base from V and 6 bases from J, leaving 7 bases between. CDR1 and CDR2 from the germline V gene are SGDLS and YYNGEE.

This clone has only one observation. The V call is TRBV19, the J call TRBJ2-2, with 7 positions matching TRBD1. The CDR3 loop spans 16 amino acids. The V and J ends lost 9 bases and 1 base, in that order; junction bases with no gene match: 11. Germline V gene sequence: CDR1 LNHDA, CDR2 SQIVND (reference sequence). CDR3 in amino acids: CASTPVGTENTGELFF. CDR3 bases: TGTGCCAGCACTCCTGTGGGGACAGAGAACACCGGGGAGCTGTTTTTT.

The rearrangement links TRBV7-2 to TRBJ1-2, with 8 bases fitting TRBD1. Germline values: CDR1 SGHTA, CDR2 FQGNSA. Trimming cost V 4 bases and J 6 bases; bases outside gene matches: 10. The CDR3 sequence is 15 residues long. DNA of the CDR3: TGTGCCAGCAGCTCTCTACAGGGGGTTTGGGATGGCTACACCTTC. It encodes CASSSLQGVWDGYTF. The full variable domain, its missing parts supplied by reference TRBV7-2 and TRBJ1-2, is GAGVSQSPSNKVTEKGKDVELRCDPISGHTALYWYRQSLGQGLEFLIYFQGNSAPDKSGLPSDRFSAERTGGSVSTLTIQRTQQEDSAVYLCASSSLQGVWDGYTFGSGTRLTVV.

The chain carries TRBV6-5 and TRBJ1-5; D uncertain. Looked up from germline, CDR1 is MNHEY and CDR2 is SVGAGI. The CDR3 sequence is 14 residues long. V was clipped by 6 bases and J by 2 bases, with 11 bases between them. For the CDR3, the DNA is TGTGCCAGCAGCTTTGGGGAGGGCAATCAGCCCCAGCATTTT. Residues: CASSFGEGNQPQHF.

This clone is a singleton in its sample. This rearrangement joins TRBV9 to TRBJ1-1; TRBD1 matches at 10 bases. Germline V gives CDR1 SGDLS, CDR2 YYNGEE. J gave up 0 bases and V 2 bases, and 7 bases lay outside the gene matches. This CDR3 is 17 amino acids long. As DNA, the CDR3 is TGTGCCAGCAGCGTCCGGGACAGGGGATACATGAACACTGAAGCTTTCTTT. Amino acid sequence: CASSVRDRGYMNTEAFF.

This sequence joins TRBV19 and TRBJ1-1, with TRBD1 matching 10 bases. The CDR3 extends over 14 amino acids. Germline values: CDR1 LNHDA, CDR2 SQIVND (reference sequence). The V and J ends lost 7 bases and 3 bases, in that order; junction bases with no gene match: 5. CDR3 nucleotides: TGTGCCAGTAAAGACAGGGGGCTGTACACTGAAGCTTTCTTT. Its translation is CASKDRGLYTEAFF.

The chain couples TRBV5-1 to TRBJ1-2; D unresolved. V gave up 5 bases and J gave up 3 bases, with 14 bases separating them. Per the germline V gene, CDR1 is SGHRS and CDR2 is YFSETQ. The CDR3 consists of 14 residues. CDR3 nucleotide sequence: TGCGCCAGCAGTTCCCCCGGTAGCGACTATGGCTACACCTTC. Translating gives CASSSPGSDYGYTF. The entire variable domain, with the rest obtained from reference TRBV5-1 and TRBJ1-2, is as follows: KAGVTQTPRYLIKTRGQQVTLSCSPISGHRSVSWYQQTPGQGLQFLFEYFSETQRNKGNFPGRFSGRQFSNSRSEMNVSTLELGDSALYLCASSSPGSDYGYTFGSGTRLTVV.

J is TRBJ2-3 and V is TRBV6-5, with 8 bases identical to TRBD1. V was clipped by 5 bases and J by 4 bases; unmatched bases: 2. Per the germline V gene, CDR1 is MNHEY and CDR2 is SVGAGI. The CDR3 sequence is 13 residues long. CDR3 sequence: CASSRQGPDTQYF. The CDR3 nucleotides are TGTGCCAGCAGTCGACAGGGGCCAGATACGCAGTATTTT.

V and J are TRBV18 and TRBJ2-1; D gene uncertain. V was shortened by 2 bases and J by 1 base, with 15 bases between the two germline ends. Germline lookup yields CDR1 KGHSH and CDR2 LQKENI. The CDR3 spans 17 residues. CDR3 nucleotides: TGTGCCAGCTCACCATACCGTCCGAGAGAATCCTACAATGAGCAGTTCTTC. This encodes CASSPYRPRESYNEQFF. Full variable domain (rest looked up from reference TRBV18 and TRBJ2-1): NAGVMQNPRHLVRRRGQEARLRCSPMKGHSHVYWYRQLPEEGLKFMVYLQKENIIDESGMPKERFSAEFPKEGPSILRIQQVVRGDSAAYFCASSPYRPRESYNEQFFGPGTRLTVL.

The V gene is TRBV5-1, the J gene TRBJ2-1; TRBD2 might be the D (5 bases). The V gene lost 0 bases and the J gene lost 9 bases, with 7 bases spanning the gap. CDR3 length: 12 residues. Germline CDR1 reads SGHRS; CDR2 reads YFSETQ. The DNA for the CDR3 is TGCGCCAGCAGCTTGGTTGAGGGTGAGCAGTTCTTC. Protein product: CASSLVEGEQFF.

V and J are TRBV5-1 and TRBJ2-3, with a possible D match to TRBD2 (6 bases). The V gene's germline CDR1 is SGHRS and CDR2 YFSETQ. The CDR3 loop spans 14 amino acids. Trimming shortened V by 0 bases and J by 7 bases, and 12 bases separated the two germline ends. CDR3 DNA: TGCGCCAGCAGCTTGGGGGCGGGATCGTATACGCAGTATTTT. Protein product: CASSLGAGSYTQYF. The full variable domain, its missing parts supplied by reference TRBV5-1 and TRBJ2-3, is KAGVTQTPRYLIKTRGQQVTLSCSPISGHRSVSWYQQTPGQGLQFLFEYFSETQRNKGNFPGRFSGRQFSNSRSEMNVSTLELGDSALYLCASSLGAGSYTQYFGPGTRLTVL.

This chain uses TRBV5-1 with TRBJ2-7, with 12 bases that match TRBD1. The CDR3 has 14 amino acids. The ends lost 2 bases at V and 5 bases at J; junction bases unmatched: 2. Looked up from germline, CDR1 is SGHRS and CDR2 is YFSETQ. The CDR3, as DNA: TGCGCCAGCAGCTTTGGGACAGGGGGCGACGAGCAGTACTTC. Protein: CASSFGTGGDEQYF.

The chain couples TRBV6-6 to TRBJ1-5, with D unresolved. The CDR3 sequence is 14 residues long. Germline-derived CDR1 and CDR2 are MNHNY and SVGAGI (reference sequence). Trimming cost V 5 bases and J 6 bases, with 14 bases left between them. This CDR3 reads CASSPQVFRQPQHF. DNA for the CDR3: TGTGCCAGCAGTCCCCAGGTTTTCCGTCAGCCCCAGCATTTT.

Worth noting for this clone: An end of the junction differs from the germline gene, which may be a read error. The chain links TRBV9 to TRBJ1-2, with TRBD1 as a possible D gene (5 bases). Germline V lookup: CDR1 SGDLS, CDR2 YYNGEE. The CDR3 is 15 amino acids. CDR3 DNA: TGTGCCAGCAGCGTAGAGGAAGGGGAGGACTACGGCTACACCTTC. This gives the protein CASSVEEGEDYGYTF.

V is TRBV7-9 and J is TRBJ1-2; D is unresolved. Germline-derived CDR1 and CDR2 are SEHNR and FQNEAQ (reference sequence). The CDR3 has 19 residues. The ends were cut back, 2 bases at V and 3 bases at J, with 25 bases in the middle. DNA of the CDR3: TGTGCCAGCAGCTTATCGCCCGGTTACCTCTGGTCCGGGGACTATGGCTACACCTTC. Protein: CASSLSPGYLWSGDYGYTF.

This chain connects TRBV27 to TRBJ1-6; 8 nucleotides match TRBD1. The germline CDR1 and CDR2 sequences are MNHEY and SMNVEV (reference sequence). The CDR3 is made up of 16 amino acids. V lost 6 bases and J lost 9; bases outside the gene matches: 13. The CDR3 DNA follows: TGTGCCAGCAGCAGAGCTCAGGGGGCATCAAGTTCACCCCTCCACTTT. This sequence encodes CASSRAQGASSSPLHF.

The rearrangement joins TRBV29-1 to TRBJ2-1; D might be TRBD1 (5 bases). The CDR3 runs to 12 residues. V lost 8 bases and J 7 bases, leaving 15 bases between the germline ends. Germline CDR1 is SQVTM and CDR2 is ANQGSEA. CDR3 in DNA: TGCAGCCCGAGGACAAATAGGAATGAGCAGTTCTTC. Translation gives CSPRTNRNEQFF.

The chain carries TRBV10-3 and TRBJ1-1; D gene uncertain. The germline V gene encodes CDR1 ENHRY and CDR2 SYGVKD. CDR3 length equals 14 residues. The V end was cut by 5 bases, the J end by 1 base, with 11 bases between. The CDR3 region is CAISSRDPNTEAFF. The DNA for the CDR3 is TGTGCCATCAGTAGCCGGGATCCGAACACTGAAGCTTTCTTT.

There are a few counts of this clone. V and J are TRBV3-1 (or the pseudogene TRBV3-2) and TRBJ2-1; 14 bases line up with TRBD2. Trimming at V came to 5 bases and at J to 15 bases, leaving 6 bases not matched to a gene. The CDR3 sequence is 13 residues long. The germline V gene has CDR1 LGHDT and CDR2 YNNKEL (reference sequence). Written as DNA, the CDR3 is TGTGCCAGCAGCGGACTAGCGGGAGGCTGGCGGTTCTTC. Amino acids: CASSGLAGGWRFF.

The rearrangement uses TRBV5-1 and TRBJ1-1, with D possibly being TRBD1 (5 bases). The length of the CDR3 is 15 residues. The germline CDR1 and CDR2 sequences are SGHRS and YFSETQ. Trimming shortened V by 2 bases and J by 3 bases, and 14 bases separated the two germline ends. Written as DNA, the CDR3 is TGCGCCAGCAGCTTTGGTAGTCGCAGGGACACTGAAGCTTTCTTT. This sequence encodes CASSFGSRRDTEAFF.

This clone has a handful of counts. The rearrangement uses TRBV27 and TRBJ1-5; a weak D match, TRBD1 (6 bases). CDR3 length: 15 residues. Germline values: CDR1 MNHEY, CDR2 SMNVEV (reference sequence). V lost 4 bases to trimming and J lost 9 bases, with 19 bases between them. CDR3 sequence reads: CASSSRETGTSPQHF. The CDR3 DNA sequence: TGTGCCAGCAGTTCGCGTGAAACAGGGACGTCGCCCCAGCATTTT.

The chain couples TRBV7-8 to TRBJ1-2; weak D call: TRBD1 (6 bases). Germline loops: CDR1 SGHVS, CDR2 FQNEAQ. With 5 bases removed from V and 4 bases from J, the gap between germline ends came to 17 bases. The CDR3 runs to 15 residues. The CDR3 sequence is CASSKGLQGTYGYTF. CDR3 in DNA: TGTGCCAGCAGCAAAGGCTTACAGGGCACCTATGGCTACACCTTC.

The DNA of the CDR3 is TGTGCCAGCGGGGACGGGAGCTACGAGCAGTACTTC. Protein: CASGDGSYEQYF. This rearrangement joins TRBV7-9 to TRBJ2-7; weak D call: TRBD2 (6 bases). The ends were cut back, 8 bases at V and 3 bases at J, with 11 bases in the middle. Germline CDR1 SEHNR, CDR2 FQNEAQ (reference sequence). This CDR3 contains 12 residues.

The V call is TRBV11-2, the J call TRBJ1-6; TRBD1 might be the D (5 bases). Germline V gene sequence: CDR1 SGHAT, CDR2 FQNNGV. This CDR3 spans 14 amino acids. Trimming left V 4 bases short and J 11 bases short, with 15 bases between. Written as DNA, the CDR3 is TGTGCCAGCAGCTCCCTTATCAGGGAAGCACCCCTCCACTTT. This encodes CASSSLIREAPLHF.

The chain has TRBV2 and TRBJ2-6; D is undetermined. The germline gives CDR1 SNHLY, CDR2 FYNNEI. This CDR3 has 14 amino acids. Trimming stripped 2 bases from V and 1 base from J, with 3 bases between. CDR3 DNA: TGTGCCAGCAGTGAACAGTCTGGGGCCAACGTCCTGACTTTC. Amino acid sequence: CASSEQSGANVLTF.

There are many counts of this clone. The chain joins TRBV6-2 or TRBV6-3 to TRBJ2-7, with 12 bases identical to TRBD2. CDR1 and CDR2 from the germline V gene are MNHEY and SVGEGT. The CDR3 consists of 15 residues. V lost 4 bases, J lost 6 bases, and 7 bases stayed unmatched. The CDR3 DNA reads TGTGCCAGCAGTTCGGGACTAGCGGGTTCCGGCGAGCAGTACTTC. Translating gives CASSSGLAGSGEQYF.

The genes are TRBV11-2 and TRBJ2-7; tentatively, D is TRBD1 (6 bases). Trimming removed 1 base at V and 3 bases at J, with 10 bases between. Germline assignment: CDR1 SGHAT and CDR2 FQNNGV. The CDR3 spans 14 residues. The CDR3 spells CASSLGTANYEQYF. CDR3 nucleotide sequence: TGTGCCAGCAGCTTAGGGACAGCGAACTACGAGCAGTACTTC.

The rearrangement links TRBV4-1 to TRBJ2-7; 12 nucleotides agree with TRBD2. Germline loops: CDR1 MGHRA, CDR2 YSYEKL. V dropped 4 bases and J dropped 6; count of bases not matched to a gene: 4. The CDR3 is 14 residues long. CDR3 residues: CASSRTSGDSEQYF. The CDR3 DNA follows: TGCGCCAGCAGCCGGACTAGCGGGGACTCCGAGCAGTACTTC.

CDR3 sequence: CASSEPQGFSGNTIYF. The CDR3 bases are TGTGCCAGCAGTGAACCACAGGGGTTCTCTGGAAACACCATATATTTT. The chain carries TRBV6-1 and TRBJ1-3; 7 positions agree with TRBD1. The V segment lost 2 bases and the J segment 0 bases; nucleotides outside the gene matches: 4. Germline V CDR1 and CDR2: MNHNS, SASEGT. The CDR3 runs 16 residues.

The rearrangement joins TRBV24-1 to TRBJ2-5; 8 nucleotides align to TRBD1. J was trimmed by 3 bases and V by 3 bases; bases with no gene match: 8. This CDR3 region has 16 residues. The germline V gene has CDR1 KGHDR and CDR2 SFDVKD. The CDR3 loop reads CATSDRTGTGEETQYF. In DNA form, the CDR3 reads TGTGCCACCAGTGATCGCACCGGGACAGGAGAAGAGACCCAGTACTTC.